These 9 T cell receptor beta chains came from one sample sequenced in a study of PD-L1 blockade in urothelial cancer. Sequenced by immunoSEQ multiplex PCR; TCRdb stores in-frame clones only, minus some. The data hold about 130,000 clones, with around 86% observed a single time. As for time point: peripheral blood 6 weeks after treatment start. Here the sequenced sample was PBMCs, taken around atezolizumab (anti-PD-L1) treatment. The receptors were sampled from a man aged 50 to 60 with urothelial cancer.

This clone appeared a few times. This sequence joins TRBV7-2 and TRBJ2-4; D might be TRBD2 (6 bases). The CDR3 has 16 amino acids. V lost 1 base and J lost 3, with 13 bases in between. CDR1 and CDR2 from the germline V gene are SGHTA and FQGNSA. For the CDR3, the DNA is TGTGCCAGCAGCTTAGAGGCAGGAGGGAACAAAAACATTCAGTACTTC. It specifies CASSLEAGGNKNIQYF.

V usage is TRBV4-1 and J usage is TRBJ2-2; 9 nucleotides align to TRBD2. The V segment lost 3 bases and the J segment 1 base; nucleotides outside the gene matches: 6. The CDR3 spans 17 residues. Germline CDR1 and CDR2: MGHRA and YSYEKL. The CDR3 bases are TGCGCCAGCAGCCATCTGCTAGCGGGACGGAACACCGGGGAGCTGTTTTTT. Translated: CASSHLLAGRNTGELFF.

This sequence joins TRBV29-1 and TRBJ1-4, with 9 positions matching TRBD1. The length of the CDR3 is 14 residues. After removal of 3 bases from V and 5 bases from J, the junction contained 4 bases not matched to a gene. CDR1 is SQVTM and CDR2 is ANQGSEA in the germline V gene. CDR3 region: CSVEGTGHNEKLFF. CDR3 nucleotide sequence: TGCAGCGTTGAGGGGACAGGGCACAATGAAAAACTGTTTTTT.

The chain joins TRBV5-6 to TRBJ1-3, with 7 nucleotides matching TRBD1. The length of the CDR3 is 15 residues. V gave up 4 bases and J gave up 0 bases; unmatched junction bases: 4. Germline CDR1 and CDR2: SGHDT and YYEEEE. CDR3 in amino acids: CASSLRGISGNTIYF. Written as DNA, the CDR3 is TGTGCCAGCAGCCTCAGGGGGATCTCTGGAAACACCATATATTTT.

This clone was recorded a few times. The rearrangement links TRBV6-1 to TRBJ1-1; maybe TRBD1 (6 bases). The CDR3 sequence is 12 residues long. V was cut by 8 bases and J by 1 base, with 8 bases left in between. Germline loops: CDR1 MNHNS, CDR2 SASEGT. The CDR3 here is CASVGGNTEAFF. CDR3 DNA sequence: TGTGCCAGCGTAGGGGGGAACACTGAAGCTTTCTTT.

The chain links TRBV30 to TRBJ1-2; D is uncertain. The CDR3 runs 13 residues. Trimming took off 0 bases at V and 8 bases at J, with 13 bases between the two ends. Germline-derived CDR1 and CDR2 are GTSNPN and SVGIG (reference sequence). CDR3 sequence (DNA): TGTGCCTGGAGTGTTGGACCCGGGAGAGGCTACACCTTC. It yields the protein CAWSVGPGRGYTF.

This clone was counted a single time. The gene calls are TRBV6-5 and TRBJ2-7; a possible D gene is TRBD2 (6 bases). This CDR3 region has 14 residues. Germline lookup yields CDR1 MNHEY and CDR2 SVGAGI. Between the trimmed V and J ends, which lost 6 bases and 0 bases, there was a span of 12 bases. The CDR3 DNA reads as TGTGCCAGCAGGAAACACGGGAGCTCCTACGAGCAGTACTTC. Protein product: CASRKHGSSYEQYF.

The chain joins TRBV18 to TRBJ1-2, with 7 bases identical to TRBD1. Germline assignment: CDR1 KGHSH and CDR2 LQKENI. The CDR3 totals 12 residues. The V segment lost 5 bases and the J segment 8 bases; nucleotides outside the gene matches: 5. The CDR3, as DNA: TGTGCCAGCTCAACAGGGGTTCGGGGCTACACCTTC. This sequence encodes CASSTGVRGYTF.

The chain uses TRBV27 and TRBJ2-1, with 10 bases matching TRBD2. Germline V gives CDR1 MNHEY, CDR2 SMNVEV (reference sequence). This CDR3 comprises 16 residues. V trimming: 7 bases; J trimming: 5 bases; junction bases outside the gene matches: 11. The CDR3 DNA is TGTGCCAGCACCATTCGTGGGACTAGCGTACACAATGAGCAGTTCTTC. Protein product: CASTIRGTSVHNEQFF.